This record looks at one TCR beta chain sequence and its context. This specimen belongs to a study of control samples from healthy donors and cancer patients. The V end lost 4 bases, the J end lost 4 bases, and 16 bases lay between the germline ends. Germline V gene lookup returns CDR1 GTSNPN and CDR2 SVGIG (reference sequence). The CDR3 covers 14 residues. Clones were sequenced by immunoSEQ multiplex PCR, and TCRdb holds only the in-frame ones, with some missing. The data show 90,000 or so clones, around nine tenths seen once. The specimen sequenced was PBMCs. This receptor was obtained from a woman aged 50 to 60 with colorectal cancer. The chain joins TRBV30 to TRBJ1-1; D is unclear. CDR3 sequence (DNA): TGTGCCTGGACCCGAGGCCCTGGGCCCACTGAAGCTTTCTTT. This translates into CAWTRGPGPTEAFF.